These 10 T cell receptor beta chains came from one sample sequenced in a study of blood T cell repertoires in COVID-19. Sequencing used immunoSEQ multiplex PCR; TCRdb keeps in-frame clones, though not all of them. In the table there are 400,000 to 450,000 clones, around 89% of which are singletons. Sequenced input: PBMCs or T cells enriched from blood (not recorded which). Receptors originate from a young man who had recovered from COVID-19.

V and J are TRBV9 and TRBJ1-2; D remains ambiguous. Germline lookup yields CDR1 SGDLS and CDR2 YYNGEE. V was trimmed by 4 bases and J by 7 bases, leaving 14 bases between them. The CDR3 covers 13 residues. In DNA, the CDR3 is TGTGCCAGCAGCCCCTTTCGGGGTGGTGGCTACACCTTC. This sequence encodes CASSPFRGGGYTF.

V and J are TRBV12-3 or TRBV12-4 and TRBJ1-2; no clear D. This CDR3 is 12 amino acids long. Trimming removed 1 base at V and 8 bases at J, with 8 bases between. The CDR3: CASSLVAGGYTF. CDR3 nucleotides: TGTGCCAGCAGTTTAGTGGCGGGAGGCTACACCTTC.

V is TRBV2 and J is TRBJ2-1; tentatively, D is TRBD2 (5 bases). Between the trimmed V and J ends, which lost 5 bases and 0 bases, there was a span of 8 bases. Germline-derived CDR1 and CDR2 are SNHLY and FYNNEI. The CDR3 is made up of 14 amino acids. The CDR3 region has the DNA TGTGCCAGCAGTCGGGGAAGCTCCTACAATGAGCAGTTCTTC. It specifies CASSRGSSYNEQFF.

The chain carries TRBV18 and TRBJ1-4, with 8 bases that match TRBD1. Unmatched junction bases numbered 2, after V lost 5 bases and J lost 3 bases. Looked up from germline, CDR1 is KGHSH and CDR2 is LQKENI. The CDR3 is made up of 14 amino acids. The CDR3 coding sequence is TGTGCCAGCTCAACACAGGGGGCTAATGAAAAACTGTTTTTT. Translated, it gives CASSTQGANEKLFF.

The gene calls are TRBV4-1 and TRBJ1-4; 8 positions agree with TRBD1. This CDR3 has 13 amino acids. The germline V gene has CDR1 MGHRA and CDR2 YSYEKL. J was trimmed by 8 bases and V by 6 bases; bases with no gene match: 5. DNA for the CDR3: TGCGCCAGCAGGCAGGGGGCGGGGGAAAAACTGTTTTTT. Translated, it gives CASRQGAGEKLFF.

The chain couples TRBV11-2 to TRBJ2-7, with 9 nucleotides matching TRBD2. Germline values: CDR1 SGHAT, CDR2 FQNNGV. The CDR3 runs 14 residues. J lost 7 bases, V lost 5 bases, and 9 bases had no gene match. The CDR3 sequence is CASSPGTSTREQYF. The DNA for the CDR3 is TGTGCCAGCAGCCCCGGGACTAGCACCCGGGAGCAGTACTTC.

This clone was seen a handful of times. V is TRBV6-5 and J is TRBJ2-7; 8 bases match TRBD1. Looked up from germline, CDR1 is MNHEY and CDR2 is SVGAGI. The CDR3 has 12 amino acids. V was clipped by 6 bases and J by 12 bases; unmatched bases: 10. The CDR3 nucleotides read TGTGCCAGCAGCTCGACCGGGACAGGCTTGTACTTC. Amino acid sequence: CASSSTGTGLYF.

The V gene is TRBV19, the J gene TRBJ1-1; possibly TRBD1 for D (5 bases). This CDR3 has 13 amino acids. CDR1 LNHDA and CDR2 SQIVND come from the germline V gene (reference sequence). The V end was cut by 5 bases, the J end by 7 bases, with 14 bases between. This CDR3 reads CASSRRGSNEAFF. The CDR3 coding sequence is TGTGCCAGTAGTCGAAGGGGCTCAAATGAAGCTTTCTTT.

This chain uses TRBV6-5 with TRBJ2-7; maybe TRBD1 (6 bases). The germline V gene encodes CDR1 MNHEY and CDR2 SVGAGI. Trimming shortened V by 2 bases and J by 4 bases, and 12 bases separated the two germline ends. The CDR3 runs to 14 residues. The CDR3 region is CASSYDRFGYEQYF. The DNA for the CDR3 is TGTGCCAGCAGTTACGACAGGTTTGGGTACGAGCAGTACTTC.

The chain combines TRBV6-4 with TRBJ2-1; TRBD2 aligns across 10 bases. V trimming: 0 bases; J trimming: 9 bases; junction bases outside the gene matches: 8. This CDR3 has 16 amino acids. From germline, CDR1 is MRHNA and CDR2 SNTAGT. The CDR3 here is CASSDSWASGRGEQFF. Written as DNA, the CDR3 is TGTGCCAGCAGTGACTCGTGGGCTAGCGGGAGAGGTGAGCAGTTCTTC.